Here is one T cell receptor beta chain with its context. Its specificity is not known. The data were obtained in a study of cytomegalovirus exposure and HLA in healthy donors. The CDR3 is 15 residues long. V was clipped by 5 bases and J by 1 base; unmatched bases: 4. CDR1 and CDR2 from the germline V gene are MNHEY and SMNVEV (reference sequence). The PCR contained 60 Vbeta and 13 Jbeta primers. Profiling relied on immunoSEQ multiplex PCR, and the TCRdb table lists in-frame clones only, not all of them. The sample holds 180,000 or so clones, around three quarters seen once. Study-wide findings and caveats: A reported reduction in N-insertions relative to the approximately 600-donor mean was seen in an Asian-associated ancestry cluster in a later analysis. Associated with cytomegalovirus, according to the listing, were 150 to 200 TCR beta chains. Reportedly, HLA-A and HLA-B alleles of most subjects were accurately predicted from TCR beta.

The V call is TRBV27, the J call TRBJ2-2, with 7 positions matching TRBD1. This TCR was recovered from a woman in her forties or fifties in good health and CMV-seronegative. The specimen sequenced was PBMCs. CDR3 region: CASSLRDRNTGELFF. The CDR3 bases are TGTGCCAGCAGTCTCCGGGACAGGAACACCGGGGAGCTGTTTTTT.